This TCR beta chain stems from a study of T-cell memory formation after mild COVID-19. Study details: Most TCR clusters belonged to a single donor. Study-level results: Researchers report contracting CD4+ clones mostly in CM and EM, with CD8+ clones in EMRA. Memory cells collected pre-infection included some clones that later responded, suggesting cross-reactive memory joined.

In this sample, this clonotype turned up a few times. Antigen: not known. The 5'RACE method, run with constant-segment primers, produced TCR alpha and TCR beta cDNA libraries (carrying sample barcodes and UMIs). Via MiXCR, TCRdb re-called the 5' RACE reads, giving one row per CDR3 protein. Seen here are fewer than 650,000 distinct CDR3 sequences, approximately 21% observed once, and the top ten hold approximately 8%. In germline, CDR1 is ENHRY, CDR2 SYGVKD. V lost 2 bases to trimming and J lost 8 bases; unmatched junction nucleotides: 10. The CDR3 spans 15 residues. The chain is built from TRBV10-3 and TRBJ1-1, with 8 positions matching TRBD1. Sequencing used PBMCs or a T cell subset sorted from them (not recorded which). The sequence derives from an adult woman who had mild COVID-19 (a few samples of this study predate the infection). Cell type and time point are not known. CDR3 DNA sequence: TGTGCCATCAGTGAGCCCCAGGGGGCGTCGGGGGAAGCTTTCTTT. Its translation: CAISEPQGASGEAFF.